The 9 T cell receptor beta chains listed next were all sequenced from one sample in a study of shared clonotypes between healthy human individuals (dated by TCRdb to 2018 to 2020). The method behind the library was the immunoSEQ multiplex PCR assay. TCRdb took over this immuneACCESS table, retaining in-frame rearrangements with V and J assigned. Such tables are incomplete; in checked studies, under half of the missing clones stem from an unresolved V gene, and the remainder is unexplained. This sample is represented by approximately 2.5 million clones; around nine tenths of them were singletons. Of the sample, around 0.14% is held by the ten largest clones. The specimen was naive CD4+ T cells sorted from blood. The cell subset or site label of this sample denotes: CD45RA+ positively selected. These receptors were collected from a young man in good health.

The chain links TRBV14 to TRBJ1-2, with D unclear. The length of the CDR3 is 13 residues. Germline CDR1 and CDR2: SGHDN and FVKESK. Trimming shortened V by 0 bases and J by 4 bases, and 6 bases separated the two germline ends. The CDR3 here is CASSQEQTYGYTF. The CDR3 DNA reads TGTGCCAGCAGCCAAGAACAGACCTATGGCTACACCTTC.

V usage is TRBV18 and J usage is TRBJ2-1, with D possibly TRBD2 on 6 matching bases. From germline, CDR1 is KGHSH and CDR2 LQKENI. The V end was cut by 5 bases, the J end by 0 bases, with 11 bases between. The CDR3 spans 15 residues. The chain's CDR3 is CASSSLAVSYNEQFF. Here the CDR3 DNA reads TGTGCCAGCTCATCCTTAGCGGTCTCCTACAATGAGCAGTTCTTC.

For this clone: Lacking the conserved final phenylalanine or tryptophan, this CDR3 likely reflects a read error. The rearrangement uses TRBV10-3 and TRBJ2-7; D might be TRBD1 or TRBD2, each matching 5 bases. CDR3 length: 13 residues. CDR1 and CDR2 (germline): ENHRY, SYGVKD. Trimming removed 0 bases at V and 6 bases at J, with 9 bases between. CDR3 sequence (DNA): TGTGCCATCAGTGAGTCCCCGGGGCGCGAGCAGTACCTC. Its translation: CAISESPGREQYL.

The chain has TRBV10-3 and TRBJ2-5, with 7 bases matching TRBD2. Per germline, CDR1 ENHRY and CDR2 SYGVKD. J gave up 4 bases and V 9 bases, and 5 bases lay outside the gene matches. The CDR3 sequence is 12 residues long. CDR3 DNA: TGTGCCATTGCTAGCGGCCCAGAGACCCAGTACTTC. Protein: CAIASGPETQYF.

J is TRBJ1-5 and V is TRBV19; no clear D. The CDR3 contains 15 residues. Germline CDR1 LNHDA, CDR2 SQIVND (reference sequence). The V end lost 1 base, the J end lost 5 bases, and 12 bases lay between the germline ends. For the CDR3, the DNA is TGTGCCAGTAGTATAGGATTAGCGGTTGATCAGCCCCAGCATTTT. Residues: CASSIGLAVDQPQHF.

The chain carries TRBV6-1 and TRBJ1-1; the D gene is possibly TRBD1 (5 bases). This CDR3 is 13 amino acids long. Trimming cost V 6 bases and J 3 bases, with 11 bases left between them. Germline lookup yields CDR1 MNHNS and CDR2 SASEGT. CDR3 protein: CASRGQIYTEAFF. The CDR3 DNA sequence: TGTGCCAGCAGGGGGCAGATATACACTGAAGCTTTCTTT.

The chain has TRBV19 and TRBJ2-3; TRBD2 aligns across 10 bases. Trimming removed 2 bases from V and 5 bases from J; junction bases left unmatched: 4. Germline loops: CDR1 LNHDA, CDR2 SQIVND (reference sequence). The CDR3 contains 15 residues. The CDR3 coding sequence is TGTGCCAGTAGTATACTAGCGGGAGCGATAGATACGCAGTATTTT. Protein: CASSILAGAIDTQYF.

The rearrangement links TRBV5-4 to TRBJ2-3, with 8 bases that match TRBD1. The V gene's germline CDR1 is SGHNT and CDR2 YYREEE (reference sequence). There are 15 residues in the CDR3. V was pared by 3 bases and J by 4 bases, with 7 bases of the junction left unmatched. The chain's CDR3 is CASSSSGTGSDTQYF. In DNA, the CDR3 is TGTGCCAGCAGCTCCTCCGGGACAGGTTCAGATACGCAGTATTTT.

Remarks on this clone: At one boundary the junction diverges from the germline segment, which might be a read error. The chain employs TRBV7-7 and TRBJ2-7; no clear D gene. The germline gives CDR1 SSHAT, CDR2 FNYEAQ (reference sequence). The CDR3 runs to 12 residues. The CDR3 loop is CASSLTVYEQYF. The CDR3 nucleotides are TGTGCTAGCAGCTTAACGGTTTACGAGCAGTACTTC.